This T cell receptor (beta chain) was identified during a study of T-cell reconstitution after alpha-beta-depleted transplantation in children. Unique molecular identifiers were incorporated into the prepared TCRbeta library. From the PCR reads, TCRdb called clonotypes with MiXCR, one entry per CDR3 protein. Of about 600,000 distinct CDR3 sequences listed, 23% are singletons. This clonotype was detected only a few times. Germline V gene data show CDR1 as SGHRS and CDR2 as YFSETQ. V lost 5 bases, J lost 4 bases, and 11 bases stayed unmatched. The CDR3 has 16 amino acids. The genes are TRBV5-1 and TRBJ2-1; 8 bases fit TRBD1. The sequence came from a boy under two years old who had a stem cell transplant for acute myeloid leukemia, so the T cells may come from the graft donor. The sequenced sample was PBMCs, mostly from graft donor cells, obtained 360 days after TCRalphabeta/CD19-depleted stem cell transplant. The DNA of the CDR3 is TGCGCCAGCAGTTTTGGGGACAGGACCCTTTACAATGAGCAGTTCTTC. The encoded protein is CASSFGDRTLYNEQFF.